This T cell receptor beta chain came from a study of beta chain features in type 1 diabetes. The wider study: Sorted cells numbering under 110 million were examined across all samples. General study points: HLA influence on TCRB rearrangement stayed unresolved here. Shortening that was moderate but significant affected the TCRB CDR3s of Type 1 diabetes patients in all four CD4+ subsets.

With regard to this clone: Its antigen remains unidentified.

The V and J ends lost 4 bases and 0 bases respectively, with 8 bases between them. CDR3 length: 15 amino acids. Germline CDR1 reads SGHRS; CDR2 reads YFSETQ. The authors reverse transcribed all of the isolated RNA, so sequencing captured expressed TCRB transcripts. The table came from immunoSEQ multiplex PCR; TCRdb's copy has only in-frame clones and leaves some out. The sample shows around 250,000 clones, more than 11% of them seen only once. Sorting that relied on CD45RO/CCR7/CD25/CD127/CD95/CD27 yielded CD4+ naive, central memory, regulatory and stem cell-like memory cells. Each sorted population was over 95% pure.

The TCR was taken from a man under 40 with type 1 diabetes. The chain employs TRBV5-1 and TRBJ2-6, with D possibly TRBD2 on 5 matching bases. The sequenced material came from naive CD4+ T cells from blood. The CDR3 is CASSMRDSGANVLTF. The DNA of the CDR3 is TGCGCCAGCAGCATGAGGGACTCTGGGGCCAACGTCCTGACTTTC. Based on the CDR3 plus reference TRBV5-1 and TRBJ2-6, the full variable domain is KAGVTQTPRYLIKTRGQQVTLSCSPISGHRSVSWYQQTPGQGLQFLFEYFSETQRNKGNFPGRFSGRQFSNSRSEMNVSTLELGDSALYLCASSMRDSGANVLTFGAGSRLTVL.